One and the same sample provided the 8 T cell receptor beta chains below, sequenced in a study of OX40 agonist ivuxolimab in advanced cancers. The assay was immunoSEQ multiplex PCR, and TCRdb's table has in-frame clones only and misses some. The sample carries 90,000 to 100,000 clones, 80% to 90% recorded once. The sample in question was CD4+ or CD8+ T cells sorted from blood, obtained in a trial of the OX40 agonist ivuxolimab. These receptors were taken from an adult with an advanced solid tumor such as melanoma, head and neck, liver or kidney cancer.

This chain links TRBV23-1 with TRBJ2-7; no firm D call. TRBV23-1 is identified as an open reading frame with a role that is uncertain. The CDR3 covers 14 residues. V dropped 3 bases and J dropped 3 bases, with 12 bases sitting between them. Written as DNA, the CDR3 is TGCGCCAGCAGTCACTCCATCAGAATCTACGAGCAGTACGTC. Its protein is CASSHSIRIYEQYV.

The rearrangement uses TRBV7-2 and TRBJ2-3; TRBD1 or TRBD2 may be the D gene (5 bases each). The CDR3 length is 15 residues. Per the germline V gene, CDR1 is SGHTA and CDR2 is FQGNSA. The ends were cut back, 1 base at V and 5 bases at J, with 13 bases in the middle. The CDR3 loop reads CASSLEGRWIDTQYF. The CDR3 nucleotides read TGTGCCAGCAGCTTAGAGGGGAGATGGATAGATACGCAGTATTTT.

The DNA for the CDR3 is TGCGCCAGCAGCATAACCGCCCCGGGACTCCTACCCTACGAGCAGTACTTC. Translation gives CASSITAPGLLPYEQYF. The J gene is TRBJ2-7, the V gene TRBV4-1; a possible D gene is TRBD2 (6 bases). Trimming removed 5 bases at V and 2 bases at J, with 22 bases between. The germline V gene encodes CDR1 MGHRA and CDR2 YSYEKL. The CDR3 has 17 residues.

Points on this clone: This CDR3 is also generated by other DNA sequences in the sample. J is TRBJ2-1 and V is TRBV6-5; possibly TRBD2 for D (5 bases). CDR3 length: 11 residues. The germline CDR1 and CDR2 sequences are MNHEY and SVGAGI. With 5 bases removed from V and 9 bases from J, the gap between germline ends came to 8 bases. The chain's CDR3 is CASSRGGEQFF. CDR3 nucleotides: TGTGCCAGCAGTCGAGGAGGTGAGCAGTTCTTC.

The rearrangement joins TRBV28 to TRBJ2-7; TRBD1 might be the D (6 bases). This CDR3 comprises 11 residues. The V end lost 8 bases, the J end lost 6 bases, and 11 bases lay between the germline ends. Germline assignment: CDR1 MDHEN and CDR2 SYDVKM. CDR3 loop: CASQGQIEQYF. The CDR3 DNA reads TGTGCCAGCCAAGGACAGATCGAGCAGTACTTC.

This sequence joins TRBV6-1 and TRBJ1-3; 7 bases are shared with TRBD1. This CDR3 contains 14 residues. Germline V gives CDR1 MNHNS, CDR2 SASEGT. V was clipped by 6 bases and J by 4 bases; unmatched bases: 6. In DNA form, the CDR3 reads TGTGCCAGCAGATTACAGGGGTCGGGAAACACCATATATTTT. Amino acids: CASRLQGSGNTIYF.

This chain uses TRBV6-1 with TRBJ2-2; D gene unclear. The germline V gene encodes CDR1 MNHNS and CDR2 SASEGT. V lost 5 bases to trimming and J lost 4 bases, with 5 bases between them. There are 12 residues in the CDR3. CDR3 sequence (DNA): TGTGCCAGCAGTTTAGGCACCGGGGAGCTGTTTTTT. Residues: CASSLGTGELFF.

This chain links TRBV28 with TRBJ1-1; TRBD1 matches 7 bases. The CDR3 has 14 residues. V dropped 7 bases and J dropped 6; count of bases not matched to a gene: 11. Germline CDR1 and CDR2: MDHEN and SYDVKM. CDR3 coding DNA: TGTGCCAGCACATACGCCACAGGGGTGGCTGAAGCTTTCTTT. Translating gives CASTYATGVAEAFF. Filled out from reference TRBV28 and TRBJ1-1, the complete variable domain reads DVKVTQSSRYLVKRTGEKVFLECVQDMDHENMFWYRQDPGLGLRLIYFSYDVKMKEKGDIPEGYSVSREKKERFSLILESASTNQTSMYLCASTYATGVAEAFFGQGTRLTVV.